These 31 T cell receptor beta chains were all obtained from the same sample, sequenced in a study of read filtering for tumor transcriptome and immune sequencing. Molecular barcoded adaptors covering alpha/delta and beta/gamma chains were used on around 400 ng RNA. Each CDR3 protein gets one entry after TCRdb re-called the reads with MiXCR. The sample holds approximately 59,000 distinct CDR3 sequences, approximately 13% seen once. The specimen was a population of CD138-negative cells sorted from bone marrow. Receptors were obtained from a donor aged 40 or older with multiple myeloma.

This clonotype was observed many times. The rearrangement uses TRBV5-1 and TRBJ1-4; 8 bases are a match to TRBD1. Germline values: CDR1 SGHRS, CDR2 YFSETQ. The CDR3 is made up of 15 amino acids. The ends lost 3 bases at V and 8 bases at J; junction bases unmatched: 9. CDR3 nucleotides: TGCGCCAGCAGCTCGCGGGACAGGTTGGACGAAAAACTGTTTTTT. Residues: CASSSRDRLDEKLFF.

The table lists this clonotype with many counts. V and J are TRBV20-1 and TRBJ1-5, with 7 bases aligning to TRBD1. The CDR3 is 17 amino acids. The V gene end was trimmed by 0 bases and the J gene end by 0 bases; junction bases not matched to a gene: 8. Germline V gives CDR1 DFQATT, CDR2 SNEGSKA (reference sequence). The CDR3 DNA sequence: TGCAGTGCTAGAGATCTGGGCAGGGGGTTTAGCAATCAGCCCCAGCATTTT. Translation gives CSARDLGRGFSNQPQHF.

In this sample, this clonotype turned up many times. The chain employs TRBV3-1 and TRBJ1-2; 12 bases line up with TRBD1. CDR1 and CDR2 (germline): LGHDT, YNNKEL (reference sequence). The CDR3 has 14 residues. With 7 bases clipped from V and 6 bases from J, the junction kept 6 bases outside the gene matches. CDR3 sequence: CASKRDRGRNGYTF. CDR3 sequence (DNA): TGTGCCAGCAAGCGGGACAGGGGGCGCAATGGCTACACCTTC.

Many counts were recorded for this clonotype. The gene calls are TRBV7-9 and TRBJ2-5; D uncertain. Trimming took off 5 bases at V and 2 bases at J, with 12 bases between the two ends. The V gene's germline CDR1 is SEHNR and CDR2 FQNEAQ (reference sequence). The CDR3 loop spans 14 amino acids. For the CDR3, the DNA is TGTGCCAGCAGCACCCTGGGCCTGCAAGAGACCCAGTACTTC. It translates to CASSTLGLQETQYF.

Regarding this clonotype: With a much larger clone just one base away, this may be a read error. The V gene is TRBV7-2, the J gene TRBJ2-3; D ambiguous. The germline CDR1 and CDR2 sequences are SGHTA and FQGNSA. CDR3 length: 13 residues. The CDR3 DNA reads TGTGCCTGCAGCGCGGCTAACACAGATACGCAGTATTTT. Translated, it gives CACSAANTDTQYF.

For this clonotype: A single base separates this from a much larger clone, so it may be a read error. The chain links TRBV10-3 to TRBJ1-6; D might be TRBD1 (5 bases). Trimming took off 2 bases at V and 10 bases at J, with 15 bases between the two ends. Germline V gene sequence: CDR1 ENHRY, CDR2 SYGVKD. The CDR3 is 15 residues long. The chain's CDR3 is CAISEPQRAGSPLHF. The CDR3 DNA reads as TGTGCCATCAGTGAGCCACAGAGGGCAGGGTCACCCCTCCACTTT.

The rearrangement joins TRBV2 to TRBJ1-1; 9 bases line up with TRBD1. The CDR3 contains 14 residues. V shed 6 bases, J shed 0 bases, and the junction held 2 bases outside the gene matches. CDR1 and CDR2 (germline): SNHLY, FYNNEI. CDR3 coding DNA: TGTGCCAGCAGCACAGGGGGCGTGAACACTGAAGCTTTCTTT. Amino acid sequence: CASSTGGVNTEAFF.

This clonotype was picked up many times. In nucleotides, the CDR3 is TGTGCCAGCAGCTTTGGAGATGAAAAACTGTTTTTT. Amino acids: CASSFGDEKLFF. The genes are TRBV7-9 and TRBJ1-4, with D unclear. Germline-derived CDR1 and CDR2 are SEHNR and FQNEAQ (reference sequence). CDR3 length: 12 amino acids. Trimming pared 3 bases from V and 6 bases from J, leaving 5 bases between.

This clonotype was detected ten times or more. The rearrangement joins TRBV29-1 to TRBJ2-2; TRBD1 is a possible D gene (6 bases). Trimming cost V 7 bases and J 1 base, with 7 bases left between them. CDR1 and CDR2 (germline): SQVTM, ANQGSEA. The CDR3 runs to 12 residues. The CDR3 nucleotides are TGCAGCGGGACAGAGAACACCGGGGAGCTGTTTTTT. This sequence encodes CSGTENTGELFF.

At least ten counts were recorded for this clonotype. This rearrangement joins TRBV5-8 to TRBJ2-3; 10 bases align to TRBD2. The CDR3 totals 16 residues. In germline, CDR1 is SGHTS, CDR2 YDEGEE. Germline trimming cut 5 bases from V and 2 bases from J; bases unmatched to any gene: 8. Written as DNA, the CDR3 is TGTGCCAGCAGGGATAAAGCGGGGGGGGTCACAGATACGCAGTATTTT. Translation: CASRDKAGGVTDTQYF.

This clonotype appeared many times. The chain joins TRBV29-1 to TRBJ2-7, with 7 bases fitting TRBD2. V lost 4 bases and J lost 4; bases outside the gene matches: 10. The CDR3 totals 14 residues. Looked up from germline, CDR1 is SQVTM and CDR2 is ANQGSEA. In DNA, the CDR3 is TGCAGCGTTGGGGGGGAGGGCGAATTTTACGAGCAGTACTTC. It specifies CSVGGEGEFYEQYF.

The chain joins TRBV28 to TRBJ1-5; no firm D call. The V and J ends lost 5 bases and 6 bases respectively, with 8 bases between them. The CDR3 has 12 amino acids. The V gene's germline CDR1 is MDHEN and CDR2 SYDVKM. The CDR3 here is CASSDRIQPQHF. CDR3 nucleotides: TGTGCCAGCAGTGATAGGATTCAGCCCCAGCATTTT.

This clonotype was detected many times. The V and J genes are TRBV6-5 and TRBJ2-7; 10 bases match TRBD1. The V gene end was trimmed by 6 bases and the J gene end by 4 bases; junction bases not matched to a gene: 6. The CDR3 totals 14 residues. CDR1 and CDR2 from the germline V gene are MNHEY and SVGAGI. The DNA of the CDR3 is TGTGCCAGCAGAATCAGGGACAGGGGTTACGAGCAGTACTTC. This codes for CASRIRDRGYEQYF.

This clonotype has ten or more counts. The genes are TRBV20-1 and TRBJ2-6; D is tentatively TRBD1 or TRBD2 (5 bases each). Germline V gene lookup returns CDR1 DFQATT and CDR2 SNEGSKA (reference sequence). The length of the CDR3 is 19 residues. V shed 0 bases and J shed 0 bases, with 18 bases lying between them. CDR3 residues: CSARDRVRGTSSGANVLTF. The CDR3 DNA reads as TGCAGTGCTAGAGATCGGGTCCGGGGCACTAGCTCTGGGGCCAACGTCCTGACTTTC.

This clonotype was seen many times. The CDR3, as DNA: TGTGCCAGCACCCGCCGACTAGCGGGGGTAGGGGAGCAGTTCTTC. Amino acids: CASTRRLAGVGEQFF. V gene TRBV7-2 combines with J gene TRBJ2-1, with 12 bases aligning to TRBD2. The CDR3 has 15 amino acids. Germline lookup yields CDR1 SGHTA and CDR2 FQGNSA. V gave up 7 bases and J gave up 10 bases; unmatched junction bases: 11.

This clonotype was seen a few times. This chain's CDR3 is CSAIGRDNQPQHF. In DNA, the CDR3 is TGCAGTGCCATAGGCAGGGACAATCAGCCCCAGCATTTT. The chain links TRBV20-1 to TRBJ1-5; weak D call: TRBD1 (5 bases). This CDR3 has 13 amino acids. The germline V and J ends were trimmed by 6 bases and 3 bases, with 12 bases remaining between them. CDR1 and CDR2 from the germline V gene are DFQATT and SNEGSKA (reference sequence).

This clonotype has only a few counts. The CDR3 protein is CASSQSPTSGDLAKNIQYF. The CDR3 coding sequence is TGTGCCAGCAGCCAAAGCCCGACTAGCGGGGATCTAGCCAAAAACATTCAGTACTTC. The chain employs TRBV3-1 and TRBJ2-4, with 11 bases aligning to TRBD2. The CDR3 extends over 19 amino acids. From germline, CDR1 is LGHDT and CDR2 YNNKEL (reference sequence). V lost 2 bases to trimming and J lost 0 bases; unmatched junction nucleotides: 9.

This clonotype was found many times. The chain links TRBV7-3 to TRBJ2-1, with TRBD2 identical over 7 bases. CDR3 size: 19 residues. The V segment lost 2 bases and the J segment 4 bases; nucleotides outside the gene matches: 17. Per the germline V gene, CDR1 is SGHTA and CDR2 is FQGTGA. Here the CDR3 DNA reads TGTGCCAGCAGCTTAGTGGCTTCCCTAGCGGAAACAAATTACAATGAGCAGTTCTTC. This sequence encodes CASSLVASLAETNYNEQFF.

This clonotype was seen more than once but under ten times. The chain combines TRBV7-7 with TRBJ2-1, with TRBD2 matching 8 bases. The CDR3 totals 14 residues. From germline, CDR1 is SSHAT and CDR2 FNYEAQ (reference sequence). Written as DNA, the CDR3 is TGTGCTAGGACGGGACTAGGGAGCTACAATGAGCAGTTCTTC. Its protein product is CARTGLGSYNEQFF.

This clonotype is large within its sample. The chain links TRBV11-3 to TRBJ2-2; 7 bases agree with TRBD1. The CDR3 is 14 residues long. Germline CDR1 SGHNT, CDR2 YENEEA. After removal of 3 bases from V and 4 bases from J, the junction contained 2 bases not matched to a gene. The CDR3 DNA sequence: TGTGCCAGCAGCTTCAGGGGGTCCACCGGGGAGCTGTTTTTT. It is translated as CASSFRGSTGELFF.

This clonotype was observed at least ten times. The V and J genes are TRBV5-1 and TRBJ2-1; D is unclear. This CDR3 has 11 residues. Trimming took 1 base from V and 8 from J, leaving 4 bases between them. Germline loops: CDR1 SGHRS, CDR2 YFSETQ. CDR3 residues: CASSLNYEQFF. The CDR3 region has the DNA TGCGCCAGCAGCTTGAACTATGAGCAGTTCTTC.

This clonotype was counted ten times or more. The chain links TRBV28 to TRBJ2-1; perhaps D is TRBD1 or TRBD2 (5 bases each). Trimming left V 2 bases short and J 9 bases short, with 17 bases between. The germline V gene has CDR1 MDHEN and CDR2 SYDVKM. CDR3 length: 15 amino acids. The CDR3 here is CASSLGSLGAFEQFF. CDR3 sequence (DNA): TGTGCCAGCAGTTTAGGGAGCCTTGGGGCCTTTGAGCAGTTCTTC.

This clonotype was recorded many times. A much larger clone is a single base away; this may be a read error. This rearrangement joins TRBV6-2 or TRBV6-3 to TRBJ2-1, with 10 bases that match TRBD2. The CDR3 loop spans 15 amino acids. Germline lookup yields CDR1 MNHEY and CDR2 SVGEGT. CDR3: CASSHSSSGGNEQFF. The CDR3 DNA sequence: TGTGCCAGCAGTCACTCGTCTAGCGGGGGCAATGAGCAGTTCTTC.

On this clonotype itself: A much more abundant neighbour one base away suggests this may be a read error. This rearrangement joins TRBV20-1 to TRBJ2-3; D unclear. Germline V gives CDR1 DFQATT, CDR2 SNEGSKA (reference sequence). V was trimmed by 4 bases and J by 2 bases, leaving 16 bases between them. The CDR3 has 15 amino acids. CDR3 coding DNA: TGCAGTGCTATCCTGGTCGGAAGTATCACAGATACGCAGTATTTT. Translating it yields CSAILVGSITDTQYF.

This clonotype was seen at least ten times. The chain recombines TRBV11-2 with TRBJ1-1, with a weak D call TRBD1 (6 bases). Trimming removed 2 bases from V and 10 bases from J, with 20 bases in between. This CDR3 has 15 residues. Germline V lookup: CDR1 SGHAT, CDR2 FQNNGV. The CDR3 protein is CASSLIGTPLDLAFF. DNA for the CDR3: TGTGCCAGCAGCTTAATCGGGACACCCCTCGACTTAGCTTTCTTT.

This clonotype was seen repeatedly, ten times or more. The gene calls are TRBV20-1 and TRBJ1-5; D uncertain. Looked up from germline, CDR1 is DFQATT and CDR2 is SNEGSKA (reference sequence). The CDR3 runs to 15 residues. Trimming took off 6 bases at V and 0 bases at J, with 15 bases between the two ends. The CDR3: CSAPAPGYSNQPQHF. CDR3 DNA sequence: TGCAGTGCACCGGCCCCGGGCTATAGCAATCAGCCCCAGCATTTT.

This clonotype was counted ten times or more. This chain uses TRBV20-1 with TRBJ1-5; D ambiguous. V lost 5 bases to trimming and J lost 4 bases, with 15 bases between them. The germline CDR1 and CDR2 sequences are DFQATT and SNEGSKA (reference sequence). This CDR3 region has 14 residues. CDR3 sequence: CSARPGNQNQPQHF. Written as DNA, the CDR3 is TGCAGTGCTCGACCCGGGAACCAAAATCAGCCCCAGCATTTT.

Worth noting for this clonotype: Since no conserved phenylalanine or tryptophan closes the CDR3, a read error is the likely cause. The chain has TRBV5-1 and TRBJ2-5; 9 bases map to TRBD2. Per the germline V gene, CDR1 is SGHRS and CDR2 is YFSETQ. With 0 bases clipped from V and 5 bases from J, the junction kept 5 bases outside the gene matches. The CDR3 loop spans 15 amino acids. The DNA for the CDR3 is TGCGCCAGCAGCTTGGGACTAGCGGCAATGGAGACCCAGTACCTC. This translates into CASSLGLAAMETQYL.

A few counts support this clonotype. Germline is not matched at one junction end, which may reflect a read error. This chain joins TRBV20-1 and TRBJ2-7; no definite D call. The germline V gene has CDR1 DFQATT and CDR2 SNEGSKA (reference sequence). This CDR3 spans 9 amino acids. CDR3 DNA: TGCAGTGCCGCGGACGAGCGGTACTTC. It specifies CSAADERYF.

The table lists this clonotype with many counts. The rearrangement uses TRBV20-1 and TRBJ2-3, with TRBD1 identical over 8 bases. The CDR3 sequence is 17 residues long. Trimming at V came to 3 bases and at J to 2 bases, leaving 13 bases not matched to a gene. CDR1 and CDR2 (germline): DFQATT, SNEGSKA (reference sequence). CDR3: CSASGGRGRALTDTQYF. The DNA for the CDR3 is TGCAGTGCTAGCGGGGGCAGGGGGCGAGCGCTCACAGATACGCAGTATTTT.

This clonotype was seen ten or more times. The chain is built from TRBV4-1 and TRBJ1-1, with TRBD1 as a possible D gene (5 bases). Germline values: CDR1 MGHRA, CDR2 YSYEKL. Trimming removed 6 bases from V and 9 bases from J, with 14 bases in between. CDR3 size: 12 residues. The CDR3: CASSPIGGKAFF. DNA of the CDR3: TGCGCCAGCAGTCCTATCGGGGGTAAAGCTTTCTTT.